This entry lists 18 T cell receptor beta chains sequenced from one sample in a study of control samples from healthy donors and cancer patients. Sequencing used immunoSEQ multiplex PCR; TCRdb keeps in-frame clones, though not all of them. The table has about 150,000 clones, over 90% seen once; the top ten hold 12% to 15%. Material for sequencing was PBMCs. The receptor set was obtained from a man aged 60-69 years with colorectal cancer.

The chain employs TRBV5-5 and TRBJ1-4, with a weak D call TRBD1 (5 bases). Germline values: CDR1 SGHKS, CDR2 YYEKEE (reference sequence). V was cut by 4 bases and J by 5 bases, with 15 bases left in between. There are 15 residues in the CDR3. The CDR3 sequence: CASSRQLGVNEKLFF. As DNA, the CDR3 is TGTGCCAGCAGCAGACAACTGGGGGTCAATGAAAAACTGTTTTTT.

The gene calls are TRBV5-6 and TRBJ2-2, with TRBD2 matching 8 bases. J gave up 8 bases and V 4 bases, and 1 base lay outside the gene matches. The CDR3 has 12 amino acids. Germline V CDR1 and CDR2: SGHDT, YYEEEE. The CDR3 loop is CASSRLAGELFF. CDR3 sequence (DNA): TGTGCCAGCAGCCGACTAGCGGGGGAGCTGTTTTTT. The complete variable domain, with remaining parts taken from reference TRBV5-6 and TRBJ2-2, reads DAGVTQSPTHLIKTRGQQVTLRCSPKSGHDTVSWYQQALGQGPQFIFQYYEEEERQRGNFPDRFSGHQFPNYSSELNVNALLLGDSALYLCASSRLAGELFFGEGSRLTVL.

This rearrangement joins TRBV6-2 or TRBV6-3 to TRBJ2-5, with TRBD2 matching over 9 bases. CDR3 size: 14 residues. Germline V gene sequence: CDR1 MNHEY, CDR2 SVGEGT. With V trimmed by 5 bases and J by 6 bases, 7 bases remained unmatched. The CDR3 bases are TGTGCCAGCAGTGGAGGCGGGGGGGCCCAGACCCAGTACTTC. It encodes CASSGGGGAQTQYF.

The rearrangement uses TRBV4-1 and TRBJ1-2; 7 nucleotides align to TRBD1. This CDR3 region has 14 residues. Germline V gene sequence: CDR1 MGHRA, CDR2 YSYEKL. Unmatched junction bases numbered 3, after V lost 1 base and J lost 4 bases. CDR3 loop: CASSQVGQIYGYTF. CDR3 coding DNA: TGCGCCAGCAGCCAAGTGGGACAGATCTATGGCTACACCTTC.

The gene calls are TRBV2 and TRBJ2-1; 9 nucleotides match TRBD1. V lost 7 bases and J lost 1; bases outside the gene matches: 5. The CDR3 is 15 amino acids. Germline V gives CDR1 SNHLY, CDR2 FYNNEI. The CDR3 loop reads CASTPGTGSYNEQFF. CDR3 in DNA: TGTGCCAGCACTCCGGGGACAGGGTCCTACAATGAGCAGTTCTTC. The full variable domain, completed using reference TRBV2 and TRBJ2-1, is EPEVTQTPSHQVTQMGQEVILRCVPISNHLYFYWYRQILGQKVEFLVSFYNNEISEKSEIFDDQFSVERPDGSNFTLKIRSTKLEDSAMYFCASTPGTGSYNEQFFGPGTRLTVL.

The chain recombines TRBV11-3 with TRBJ2-1, with 10 bases fitting TRBD1. CDR1 SGHNT and CDR2 YENEEA come from the germline V gene. There are 13 residues in the CDR3. Germline trimming cut 5 bases from V and 10 bases from J; bases unmatched to any gene: 5. The CDR3 is CASSDRGQGEQFF. Written as DNA, the CDR3 is TGTGCCAGCAGCGACAGGGGGCAGGGAGAGCAGTTCTTC.

The gene calls are TRBV12-3 or TRBV12-4 and TRBJ1-1; D remains unclear. The CDR3 loop spans 12 amino acids. V was trimmed by 1 base and J by 7 bases, leaving 7 bases between them. CDR3 region: CASSLGVREAFF. The CDR3 bases are TGTGCCAGCAGTTTAGGAGTCCGTGAAGCTTTCTTT.

The CDR3 sequence: CASSPSPVKDTQYF. CDR3 nucleotides: TGTGCCAGCTCACCATCCCCGGTAAAAGATACGCAGTATTTT. This chain links TRBV18 with TRBJ2-3; D gene unclear. The CDR3 has 14 residues. Germline V gives CDR1 KGHSH, CDR2 LQKENI. V was trimmed by 2 bases and J by 5 bases, leaving 11 bases between them.

This clone showed up just once. V gene TRBV4-1 combines with J gene TRBJ1-2; D is ambiguous. Trimming left V 6 bases short and J 7 bases short, with 12 bases between. CDR1 MGHRA and CDR2 YSYEKL come from the germline V gene. The CDR3 runs 12 residues. The chain's CDR3 is CASSPIGSGYTF. For the CDR3, the DNA is TGCGCCAGCAGTCCGATAGGGAGTGGCTACACCTTC.

The chain combines TRBV7-2 with TRBJ2-4; D is unclear. Germline lookup yields CDR1 SGHTA and CDR2 FQGNSA. CDR3 size: 15 residues. V was cut by 1 base and J by 5 bases, with 12 bases left in between. CDR3 protein: CASSLDWAVENIQYF. CDR3 DNA: TGTGCCAGCAGCTTAGACTGGGCCGTAGAAAACATTCAGTACTTC.

The chain couples TRBV7-2 to TRBJ2-7; 8 nucleotides match TRBD1. CDR1 and CDR2 from the germline V gene are SGHTA and FQGNSA. Trimming cost V 2 bases and J 7 bases; bases outside gene matches: 13. The CDR3 contains 16 residues. DNA of the CDR3: TGTGCCAGCAGCTTAAAGGGTGGGGCAGGGGGCCGAGAGCAGTACTTC. This sequence encodes CASSLKGGAGGREQYF.

The V gene is TRBV11-2, the J gene TRBJ1-6; D gene ambiguous. V lost 6 bases to trimming and J lost 7 bases, with 13 bases between them. Germline V CDR1 and CDR2: SGHAT, FQNNGV. CDR3 size: 14 residues. CDR3 residues: CASSKGSKNSPLHF. The CDR3 nucleotides are TGTGCCAGCAGTAAAGGTAGCAAAAATTCACCCCTCCACTTT.

The gene calls are TRBV7-2 and TRBJ1-6; 7 nucleotides match TRBD1. CDR1 is SGHTA and CDR2 is FQGNSA in the germline V gene. The CDR3 runs 15 residues. V lost 0 bases and J lost 6; bases outside the gene matches: 2. The CDR3 sequence: CASSLATGSNSPLHF. DNA for the CDR3: TGTGCCAGCAGCTTAGCGACAGGGAGTAATTCACCCCTCCACTTT.

V is TRBV6-5 and J is TRBJ1-5; D might be TRBD1 (6 bases). The V and J ends lost 7 bases and 2 bases respectively, with 9 bases between them. Looked up from germline, CDR1 is MNHEY and CDR2 is SVGAGI. The CDR3 totals 13 residues. The DNA of the CDR3 is TGTGCCAGCAAGGGGGGGGGCAATCAGCCCCAGCATTTT. Translation gives CASKGGGNQPQHF.

CDR3 protein: CASTRRGTYNSPLHF. CDR3 sequence (DNA): TGTGCCAGCACCAGACGGGGTACTTATAATTCACCCCTCCACTTT. The V and J genes are TRBV6-5 and TRBJ1-6; D is ambiguous. This CDR3 spans 15 amino acids. Per germline, CDR1 MNHEY and CDR2 SVGAGI. Trimming cost V 7 bases and J 4 bases, with 14 bases left between them.

The CDR3 protein is CASSPYRDSNQPQHF. In DNA, the CDR3 is TGTGCCAGCAGCCCTTACAGGGACAGCAATCAGCCCCAGCATTTT. The chain uses TRBV5-8 and TRBJ1-5, with D perhaps TRBD1 (6 bases). Germline CDR1 SGHTS, CDR2 YDEGEE. The CDR3 is made up of 15 amino acids. V was clipped by 4 bases and J by 1 base, with 12 bases between them.

The chain couples TRBV2 to TRBJ1-2, with D unclear. Per the germline V gene, CDR1 is SNHLY and CDR2 is FYNNEI. V was pared by 4 bases and J by 4 bases, with 13 bases between. The CDR3 extends over 14 amino acids. For the CDR3, the DNA is TGTGCCAGCAGTGGTGTCTCAGGACCCTATGGCTACACCTTC. Translated, it gives CASSGVSGPYGYTF.

The chain is built from TRBV5-6 and TRBJ1-2; the D is unclear. CDR3 size: 15 residues. The V end lost 0 bases, the J end lost 3 bases, and 12 bases lay between the germline ends. The germline V gene has CDR1 SGHDT and CDR2 YYEEEE. Here the CDR3 reads CASSLGPTMDYGYTF. The DNA of the CDR3 is TGTGCCAGCAGCTTGGGGCCTACTATGGACTATGGCTACACCTTC.